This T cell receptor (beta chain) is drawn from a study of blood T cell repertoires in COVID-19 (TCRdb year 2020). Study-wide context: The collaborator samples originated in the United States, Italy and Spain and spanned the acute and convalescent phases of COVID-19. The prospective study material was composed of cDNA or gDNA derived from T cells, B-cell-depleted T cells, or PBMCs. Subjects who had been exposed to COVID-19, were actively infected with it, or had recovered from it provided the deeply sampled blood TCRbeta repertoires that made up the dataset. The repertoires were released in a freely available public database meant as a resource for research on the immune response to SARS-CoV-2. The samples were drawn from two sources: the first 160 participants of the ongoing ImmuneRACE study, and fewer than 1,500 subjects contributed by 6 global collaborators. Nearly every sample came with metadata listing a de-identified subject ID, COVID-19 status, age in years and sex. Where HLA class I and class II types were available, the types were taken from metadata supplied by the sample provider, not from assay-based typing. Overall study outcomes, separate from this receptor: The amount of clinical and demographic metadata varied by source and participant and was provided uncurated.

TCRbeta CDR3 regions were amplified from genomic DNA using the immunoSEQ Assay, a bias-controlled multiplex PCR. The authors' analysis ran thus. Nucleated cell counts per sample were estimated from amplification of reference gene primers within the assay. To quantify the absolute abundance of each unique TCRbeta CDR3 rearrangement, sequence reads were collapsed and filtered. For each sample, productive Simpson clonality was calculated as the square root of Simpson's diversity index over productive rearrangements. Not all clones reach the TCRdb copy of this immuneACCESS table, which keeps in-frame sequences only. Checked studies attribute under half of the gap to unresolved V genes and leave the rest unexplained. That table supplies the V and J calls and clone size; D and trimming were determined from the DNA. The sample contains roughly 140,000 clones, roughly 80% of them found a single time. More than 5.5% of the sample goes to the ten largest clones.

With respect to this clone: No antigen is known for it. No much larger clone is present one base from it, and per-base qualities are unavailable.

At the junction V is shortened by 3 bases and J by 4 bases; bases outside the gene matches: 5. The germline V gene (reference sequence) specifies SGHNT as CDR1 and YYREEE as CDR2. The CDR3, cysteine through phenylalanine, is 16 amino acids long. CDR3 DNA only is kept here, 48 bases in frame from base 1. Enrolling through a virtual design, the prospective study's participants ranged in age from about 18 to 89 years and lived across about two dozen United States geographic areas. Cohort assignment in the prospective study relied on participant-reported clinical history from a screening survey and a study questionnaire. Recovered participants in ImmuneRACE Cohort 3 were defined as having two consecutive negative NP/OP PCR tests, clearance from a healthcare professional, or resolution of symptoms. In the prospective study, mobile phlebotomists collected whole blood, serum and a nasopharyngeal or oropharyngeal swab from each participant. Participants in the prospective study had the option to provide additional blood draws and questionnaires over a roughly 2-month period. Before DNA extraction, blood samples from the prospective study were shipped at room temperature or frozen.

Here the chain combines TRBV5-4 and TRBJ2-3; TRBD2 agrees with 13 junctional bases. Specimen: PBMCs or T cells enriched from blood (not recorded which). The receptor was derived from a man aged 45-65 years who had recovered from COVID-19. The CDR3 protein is CASSSRTSGGSDTQYF. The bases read TGTGCCAGCAGCTCCCGGACTAGCGGGGGCTCAGATACGCAGTATTTT.